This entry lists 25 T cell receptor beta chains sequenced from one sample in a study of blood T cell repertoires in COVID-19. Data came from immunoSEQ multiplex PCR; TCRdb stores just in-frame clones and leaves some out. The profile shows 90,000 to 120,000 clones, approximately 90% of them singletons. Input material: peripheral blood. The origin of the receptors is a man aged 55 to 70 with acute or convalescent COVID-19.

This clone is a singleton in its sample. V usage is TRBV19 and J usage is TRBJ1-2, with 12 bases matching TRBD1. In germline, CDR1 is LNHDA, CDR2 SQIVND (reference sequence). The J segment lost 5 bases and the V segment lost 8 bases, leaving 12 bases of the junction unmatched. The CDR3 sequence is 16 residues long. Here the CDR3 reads CASLDSPGQGAYGYTF. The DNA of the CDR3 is TGTGCCAGTCTTGATAGTCCGGGACAGGGGGCTTATGGCTACACCTTC.

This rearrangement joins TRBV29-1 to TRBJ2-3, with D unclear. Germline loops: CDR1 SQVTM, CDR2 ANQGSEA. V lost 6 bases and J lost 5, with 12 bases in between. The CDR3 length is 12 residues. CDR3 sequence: CSVARVLDTQYF. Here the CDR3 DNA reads TGCAGCGTCGCCCGGGTCCTAGATACGCAGTATTTT.

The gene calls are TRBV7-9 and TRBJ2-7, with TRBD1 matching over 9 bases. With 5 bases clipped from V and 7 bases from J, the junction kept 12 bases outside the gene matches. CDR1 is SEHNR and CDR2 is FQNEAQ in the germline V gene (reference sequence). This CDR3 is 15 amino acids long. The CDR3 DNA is TGTGCCAGCAGCCCCGGGACAGGGACGGGTCGGGAGCAGTACTTC. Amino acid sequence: CASSPGTGTGREQYF.

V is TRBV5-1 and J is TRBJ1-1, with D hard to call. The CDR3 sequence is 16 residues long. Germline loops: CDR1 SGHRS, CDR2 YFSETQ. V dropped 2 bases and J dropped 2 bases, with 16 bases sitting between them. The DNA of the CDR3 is TGCGCCAGCAGCTTTGGGCAGGCGCCTCTCAACACTGAAGCTTTCTTT. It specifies CASSFGQAPLNTEAFF.

The CDR3 DNA reads as TGTGCCAGTAGTAACAGCCTCGGGACCTACAATGAGCAGTTCTTC. Protein sequence: CASSNSLGTYNEQFF. The J gene is TRBJ2-1, the V gene TRBV19; possibly TRBD2 for D (5 bases). The V end was cut by 4 bases, the J end by 2 bases, with 12 bases between. Germline V gene data show CDR1 as LNHDA and CDR2 as SQIVND (reference sequence). There are 15 residues in the CDR3.

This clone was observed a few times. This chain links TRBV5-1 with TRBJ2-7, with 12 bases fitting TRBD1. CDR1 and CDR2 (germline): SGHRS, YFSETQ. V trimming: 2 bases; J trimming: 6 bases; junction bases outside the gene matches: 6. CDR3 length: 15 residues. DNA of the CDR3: TGCGCCAGCAGCTTCGGGGGGACAGGGGGCCTCGAGCAGTACTTC. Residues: CASSFGGTGGLEQYF. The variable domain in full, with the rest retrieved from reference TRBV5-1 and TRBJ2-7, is KAGVTQTPRYLIKTRGQQVTLSCSPISGHRSVSWYQQTPGQGLQFLFEYFSETQRNKGNFPGRFSGRQFSNSRSEMNVSTLELGDSALYLCASSFGGTGGLEQYFGPGTRLTVT.

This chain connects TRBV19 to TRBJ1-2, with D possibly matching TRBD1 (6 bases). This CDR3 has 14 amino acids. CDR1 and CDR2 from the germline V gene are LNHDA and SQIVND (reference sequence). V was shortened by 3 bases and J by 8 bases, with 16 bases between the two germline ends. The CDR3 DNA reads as TGTGCCAGTAGTATCTGGGGGCCGCAGGAGGGCTACACCTTC. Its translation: CASSIWGPQEGYTF.

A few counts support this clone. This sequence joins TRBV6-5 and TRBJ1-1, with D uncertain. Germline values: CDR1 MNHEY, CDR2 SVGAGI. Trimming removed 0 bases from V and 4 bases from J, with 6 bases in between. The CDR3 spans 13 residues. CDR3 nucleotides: TGTGCCAGCAGTTACTCAGTCAGCACTGAAGCTTTCTTT. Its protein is CASSYSVSTEAFF.

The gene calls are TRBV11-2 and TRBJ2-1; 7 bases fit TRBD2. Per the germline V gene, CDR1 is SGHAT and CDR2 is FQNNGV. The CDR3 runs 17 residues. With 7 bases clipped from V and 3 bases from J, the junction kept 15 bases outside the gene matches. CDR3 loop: CASILRASGEHYNEQFF. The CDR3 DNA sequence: TGTGCCAGCATTCTTCGGGCTAGCGGAGAGCACTACAATGAGCAGTTCTTC.

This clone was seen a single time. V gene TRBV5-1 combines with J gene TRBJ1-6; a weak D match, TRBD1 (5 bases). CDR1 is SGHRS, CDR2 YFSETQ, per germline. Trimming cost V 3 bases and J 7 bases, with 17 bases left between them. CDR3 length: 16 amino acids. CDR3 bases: TGCGCCAGCAGCTCCCAACCCGGGGGTTTAAATTCACCCCTCCACTTT. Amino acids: CASSSQPGGLNSPLHF.

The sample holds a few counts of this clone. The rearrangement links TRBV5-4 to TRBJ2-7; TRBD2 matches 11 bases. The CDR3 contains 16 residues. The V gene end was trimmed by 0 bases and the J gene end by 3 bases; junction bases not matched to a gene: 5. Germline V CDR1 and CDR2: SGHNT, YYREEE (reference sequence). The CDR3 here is CASSLGGLAGDYEQYF. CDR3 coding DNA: TGTGCCAGCAGCTTGGGCGGACTAGCGGGCGACTACGAGCAGTACTTC.

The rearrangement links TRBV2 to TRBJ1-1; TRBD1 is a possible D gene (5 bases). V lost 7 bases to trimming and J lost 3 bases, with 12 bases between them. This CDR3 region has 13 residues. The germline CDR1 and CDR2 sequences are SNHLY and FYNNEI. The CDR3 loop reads CASTRVGDTEAFF. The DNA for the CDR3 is TGTGCCAGCACTAGGGTAGGGGACACTGAAGCTTTCTTT.

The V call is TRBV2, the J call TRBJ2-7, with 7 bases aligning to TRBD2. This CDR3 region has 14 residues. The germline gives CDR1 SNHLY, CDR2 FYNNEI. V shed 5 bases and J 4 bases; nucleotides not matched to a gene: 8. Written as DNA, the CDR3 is TGTGCCAGCAGTCATGCGGGGGAGGAATACGAGCAGTACTTC. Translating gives CASSHAGEEYEQYF.

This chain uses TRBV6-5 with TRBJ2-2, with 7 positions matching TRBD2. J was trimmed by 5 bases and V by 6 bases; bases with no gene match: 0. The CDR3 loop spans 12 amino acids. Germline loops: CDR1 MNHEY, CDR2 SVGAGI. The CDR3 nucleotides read TGTGCCAGCAGCGGGAGGACCGGGGAGCTGTTTTTT. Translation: CASSGRTGELFF.

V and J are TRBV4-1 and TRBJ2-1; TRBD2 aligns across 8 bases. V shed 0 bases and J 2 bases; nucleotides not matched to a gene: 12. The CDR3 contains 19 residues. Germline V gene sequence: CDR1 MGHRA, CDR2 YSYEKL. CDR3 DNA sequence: TGCGCCAGCAGCCAAGATCATTTACGCGGGAGGCCCCCCTACAATGAGCAGTTCTTC. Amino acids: CASSQDHLRGRPPYNEQFF.

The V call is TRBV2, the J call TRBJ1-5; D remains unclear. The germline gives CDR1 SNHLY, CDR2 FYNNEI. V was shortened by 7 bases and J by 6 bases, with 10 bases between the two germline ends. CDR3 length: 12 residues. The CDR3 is CASTPRGQPQHF. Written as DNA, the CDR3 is TGTGCCAGCACTCCACGGGGTCAGCCCCAGCATTTT.

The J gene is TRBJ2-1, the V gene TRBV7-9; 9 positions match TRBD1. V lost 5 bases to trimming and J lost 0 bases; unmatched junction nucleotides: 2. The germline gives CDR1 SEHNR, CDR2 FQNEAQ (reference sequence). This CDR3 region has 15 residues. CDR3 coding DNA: TGTGCCAGCAGCCGGACAGGGGACTCCTACAATGAGCAGTTCTTC. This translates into CASSRTGDSYNEQFF.

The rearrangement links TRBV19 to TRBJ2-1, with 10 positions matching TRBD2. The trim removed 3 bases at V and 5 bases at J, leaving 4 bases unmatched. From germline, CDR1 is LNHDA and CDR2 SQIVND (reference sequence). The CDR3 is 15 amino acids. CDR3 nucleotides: TGTGCCAGTAGTATGAGTACTAGCGGGAACAATGAGCAGTTCTTC. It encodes CASSMSTSGNNEQFF.

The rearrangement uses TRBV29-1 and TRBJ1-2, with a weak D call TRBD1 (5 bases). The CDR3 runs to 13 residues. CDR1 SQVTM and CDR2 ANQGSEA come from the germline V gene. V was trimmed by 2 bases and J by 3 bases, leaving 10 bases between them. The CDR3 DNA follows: TGCAGCGTTGAATCCGCCAGGGACTATGGCTACACCTTC. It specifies CSVESARDYGYTF.

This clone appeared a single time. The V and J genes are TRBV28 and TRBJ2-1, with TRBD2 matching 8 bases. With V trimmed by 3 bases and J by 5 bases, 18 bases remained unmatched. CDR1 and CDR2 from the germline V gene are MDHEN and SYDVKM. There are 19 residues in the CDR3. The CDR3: CASSFFLTGKTSADNEQFF. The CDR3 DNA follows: TGTGCCAGCAGTTTTTTCTTAACCGGGAAGACTAGCGCGGACAATGAGCAGTTCTTC.

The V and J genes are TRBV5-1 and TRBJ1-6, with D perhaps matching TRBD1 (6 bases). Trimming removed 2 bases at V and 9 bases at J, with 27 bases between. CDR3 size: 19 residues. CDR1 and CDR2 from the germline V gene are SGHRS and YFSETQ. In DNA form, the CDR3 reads TGCGCCAGCAGCTTCGGAGGGGGGGCAGACAATCATACCCCTTCACCCCTCCACTTT. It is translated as CASSFGGGADNHTPSPLHF. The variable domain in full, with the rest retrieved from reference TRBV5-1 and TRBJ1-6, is KAGVTQTPRYLIKTRGQQVTLSCSPISGHRSVSWYQQTPGQGLQFLFEYFSETQRNKGNFPGRFSGRQFSNSRSEMNVSTLELGDSALYLCASSFGGGADNHTPSPLHFGNGTRLTVT.

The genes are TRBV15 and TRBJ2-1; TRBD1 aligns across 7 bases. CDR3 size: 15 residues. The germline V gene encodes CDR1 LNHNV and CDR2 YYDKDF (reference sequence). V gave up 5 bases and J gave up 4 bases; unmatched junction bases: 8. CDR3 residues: CATSLVGGGYNEQFF. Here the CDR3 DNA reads TGTGCCACCAGCTTAGTAGGGGGCGGGTACAATGAGCAGTTCTTC. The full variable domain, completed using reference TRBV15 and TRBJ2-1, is DAMVIQNPRYQVTQFGKPVTLSCSQTLNHNVMYWYQQKSSQAPKLLFHYYDKDFNNEADTPDNFQSRRPNTSFCFLDIRSPGLGDTAMYLCATSLVGGGYNEQFFGPGTRLTVL.

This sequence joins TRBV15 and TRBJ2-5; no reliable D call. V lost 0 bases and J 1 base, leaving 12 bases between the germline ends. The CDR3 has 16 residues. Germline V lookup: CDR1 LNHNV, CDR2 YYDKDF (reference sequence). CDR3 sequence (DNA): TGTGCCACCAGCAGAGATGGCGGCCTCGCCCAAGAGACCCAGTACTTC. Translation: CATSRDGGLAQETQYF.

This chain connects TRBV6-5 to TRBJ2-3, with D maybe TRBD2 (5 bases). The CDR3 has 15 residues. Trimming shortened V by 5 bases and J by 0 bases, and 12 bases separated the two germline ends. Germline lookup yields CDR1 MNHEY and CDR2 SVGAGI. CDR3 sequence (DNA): TGTGCCAGCAGTAGGCTAGCAGCCAGCACAGATACGCAGTATTTT. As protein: CASSRLAASTDTQYF.

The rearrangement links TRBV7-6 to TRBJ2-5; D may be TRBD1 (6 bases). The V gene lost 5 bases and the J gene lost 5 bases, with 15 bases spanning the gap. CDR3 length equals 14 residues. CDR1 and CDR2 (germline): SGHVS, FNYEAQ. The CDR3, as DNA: TGTGCCAGCAGCCCGCACAGGGATTGGGAGACCCAGTACTTC. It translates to CASSPHRDWETQYF.